Described below is a single T cell receptor (beta chain) sequence and its context. The data originate from a study of blood T cell repertoires in COVID-19. V was pared by 6 bases and J by 5 bases, with 13 bases between. CDR3 size: 13 residues. Per the germline V gene, CDR1 is ENHRY and CDR2 is SYGVKD. Libraries were prepared by immunoSEQ multiplex PCR; TCRdb keeps only in-frame clonotypes and omits some of them. The sample lists fewer than 350,000 clones, 85% occurring once. The rearrangement uses TRBV10-3 and TRBJ2-5; a weak D match, TRBD2 (5 bases). The receptor's source is a woman aged 45-65 years who had recovered from COVID-19. The specimen was PBMCs or T cells enriched from blood (not recorded which). CDR3 DNA: TGTGCCATCAGAATAGAGGGAATGGAGACCCAGTACTTC. Residues: CAIRIEGMETQYF.